Only a few counts were recorded for the clone carrying this T cell receptor beta chain. Alongside a J-beta primer mix, a sample-barcoded 5' primer served in a second PCR lasting roughly 7 to 12 cycles. TCRdb ran MiXCR on the 5' RACE reads and lists one entry per CDR3 protein. This sample has 780,000 or so distinct CDR3 sequences, with around 25% found just once. The data derive from a study of blood T cells in healthy people across ages. The study recruited healthy Caucasian donors from Russia who were aged roughly 6 to 95. V was clipped by 6 bases and J by 11 bases; unmatched bases: 4. CDR1 is ENHRY and CDR2 is SYGVKD in the germline V gene. CDR3 length: 12 residues. Another study also made use of these data, one on T cells of mothers and their children. As that report states: A few healthy Caucasian mothers and their six children were the donors. The second PCR's M1S primer added sample barcodes and 2-4 random nucleotides.

Sequencing input: blood. This TCR derives from a boy between 5 and 17 years old in good health. The chain combines TRBV10-3 with TRBJ1-6, with 7 bases lining up with TRBD1. The CDR3 DNA sequence: TGTGCCATCAGCCAACAGGGGCCACCCCTCCACTTT. It yields the protein CAISQQGPPLHF.